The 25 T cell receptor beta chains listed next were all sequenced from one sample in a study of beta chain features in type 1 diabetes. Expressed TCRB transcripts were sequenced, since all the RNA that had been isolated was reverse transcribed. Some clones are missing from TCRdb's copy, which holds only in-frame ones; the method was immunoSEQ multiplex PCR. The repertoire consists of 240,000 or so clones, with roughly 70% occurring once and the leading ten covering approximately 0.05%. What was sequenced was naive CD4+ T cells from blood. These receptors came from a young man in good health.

The CDR3 sequence is CASVRTDNQPQHF. CDR3 nucleotides: TGTGCCAGCGTGCGGACGGATAATCAGCCCCAGCATTTT. The chain carries TRBV6-1 and TRBJ1-5, with unresolved D. The CDR3 covers 13 residues. The ends were cut back, 8 bases at V and 4 bases at J, with 12 bases in the middle. CDR1 is MNHNS and CDR2 is SASEGT in the germline V gene.

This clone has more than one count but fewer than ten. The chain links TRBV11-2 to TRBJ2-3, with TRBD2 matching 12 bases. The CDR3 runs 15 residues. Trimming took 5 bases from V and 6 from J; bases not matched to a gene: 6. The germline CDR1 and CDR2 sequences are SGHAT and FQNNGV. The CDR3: CASSTGTSGRDTQYF. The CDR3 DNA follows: TGTGCCAGCAGCACCGGGACTAGCGGGCGGGATACGCAGTATTTT.

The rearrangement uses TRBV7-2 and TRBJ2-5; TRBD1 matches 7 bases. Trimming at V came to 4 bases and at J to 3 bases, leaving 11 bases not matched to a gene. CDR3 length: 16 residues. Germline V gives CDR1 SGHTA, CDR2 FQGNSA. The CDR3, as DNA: TGTGCCAGCAGCTCCTTCCAGACAGGGATTAAAGAGACCCAGTACTTC. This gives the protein CASSSFQTGIKETQYF.

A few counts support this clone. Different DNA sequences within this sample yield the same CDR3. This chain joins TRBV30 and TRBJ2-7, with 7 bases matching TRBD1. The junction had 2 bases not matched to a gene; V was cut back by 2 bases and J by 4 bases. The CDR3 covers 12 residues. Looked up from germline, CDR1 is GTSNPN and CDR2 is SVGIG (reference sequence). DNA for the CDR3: TGTGCCTGGAGTCGGACAGGATACGAGCAGTACTTC. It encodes CAWSRTGYEQYF.

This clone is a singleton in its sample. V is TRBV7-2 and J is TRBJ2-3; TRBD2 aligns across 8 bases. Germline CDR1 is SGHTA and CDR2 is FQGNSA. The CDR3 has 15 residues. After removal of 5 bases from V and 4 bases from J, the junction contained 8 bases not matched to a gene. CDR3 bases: TGTGCCAGCAGCCACAGGCGGGGGGATTCAGATACGCAGTATTTT. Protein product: CASSHRRGDSDTQYF.

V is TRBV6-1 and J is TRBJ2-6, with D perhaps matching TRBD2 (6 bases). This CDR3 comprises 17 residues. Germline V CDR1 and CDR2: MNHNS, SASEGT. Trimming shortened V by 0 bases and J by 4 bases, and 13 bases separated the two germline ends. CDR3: CASSEAVKGRGANVLTF. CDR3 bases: TGTGCCAGCAGTGAAGCGGTGAAAGGGAGGGGGGCCAACGTCCTGACTTTC.

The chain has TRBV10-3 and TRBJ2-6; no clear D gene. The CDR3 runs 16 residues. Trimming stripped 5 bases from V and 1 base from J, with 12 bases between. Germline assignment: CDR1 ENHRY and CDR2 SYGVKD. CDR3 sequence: CAISHTEKSGANVLTF. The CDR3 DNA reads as TGTGCCATCAGTCATACGGAGAAATCTGGGGCCAACGTCCTGACTTTC.

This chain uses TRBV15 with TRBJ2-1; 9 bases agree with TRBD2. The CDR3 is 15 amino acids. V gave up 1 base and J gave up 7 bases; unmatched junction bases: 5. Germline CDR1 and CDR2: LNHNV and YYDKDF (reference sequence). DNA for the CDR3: TGTGCCACCAGCAGAGGTAGCGGGAGTGAGAATGAGCAGTTCTTC. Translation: CATSRGSGSENEQFF.

In DNA form, the CDR3 reads TGTGCCAGCAGCAGTAGCCCCCTGCCTAGGACGGAGACCCAGTACTTC. Amino acid sequence: CASSSSPLPRTETQYF. The rearrangement joins TRBV7-2 to TRBJ2-5; D gene ambiguous. The ends were cut back, 5 bases at V and 5 bases at J, with 21 bases in the middle. The CDR3 length is 16 residues. Germline lookup yields CDR1 SGHTA and CDR2 FQGNSA.

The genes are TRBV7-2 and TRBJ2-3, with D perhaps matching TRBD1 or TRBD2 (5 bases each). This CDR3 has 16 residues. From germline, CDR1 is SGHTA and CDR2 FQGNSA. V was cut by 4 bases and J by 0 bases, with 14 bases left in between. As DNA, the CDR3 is TGTGCCAGCAGCTCTCAGGGACCGTCTAGCACAGATACGCAGTATTTT. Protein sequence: CASSSQGPSSTDTQYF.

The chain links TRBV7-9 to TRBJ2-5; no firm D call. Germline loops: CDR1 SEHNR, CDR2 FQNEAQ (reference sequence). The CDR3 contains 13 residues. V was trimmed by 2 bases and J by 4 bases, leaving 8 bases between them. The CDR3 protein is CASSLPQVETQYF. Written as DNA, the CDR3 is TGTGCCAGCAGCTTACCCCAGGTAGAGACCCAGTACTTC.

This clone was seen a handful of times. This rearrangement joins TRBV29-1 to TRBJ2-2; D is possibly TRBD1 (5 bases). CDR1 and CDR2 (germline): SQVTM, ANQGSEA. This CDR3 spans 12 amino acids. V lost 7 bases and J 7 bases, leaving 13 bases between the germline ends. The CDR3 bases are TGCAGCGCTGTGGGGCTCCGCGGGGAGCTGTTTTTT. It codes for CSAVGLRGELFF.

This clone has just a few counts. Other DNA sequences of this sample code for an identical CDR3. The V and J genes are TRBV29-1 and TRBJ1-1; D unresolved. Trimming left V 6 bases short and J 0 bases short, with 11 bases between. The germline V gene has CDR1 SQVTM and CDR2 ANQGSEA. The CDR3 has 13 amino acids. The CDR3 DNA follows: TGCAGCGTAGCCGGACTTATGAACACTGAAGCTTTCTTT. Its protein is CSVAGLMNTEAFF.

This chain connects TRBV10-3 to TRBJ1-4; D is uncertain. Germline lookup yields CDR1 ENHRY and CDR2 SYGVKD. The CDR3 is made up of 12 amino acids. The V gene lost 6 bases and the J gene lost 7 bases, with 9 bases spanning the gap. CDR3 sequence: CAISPTGEKLFF. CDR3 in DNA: TGTGCCATCAGCCCCACCGGTGAAAAACTGTTTTTT.

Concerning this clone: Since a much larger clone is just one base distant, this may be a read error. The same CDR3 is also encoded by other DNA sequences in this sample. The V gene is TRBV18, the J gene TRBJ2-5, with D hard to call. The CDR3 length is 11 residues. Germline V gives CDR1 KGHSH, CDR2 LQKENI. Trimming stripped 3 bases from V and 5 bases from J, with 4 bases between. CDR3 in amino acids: CASSPQETQYF. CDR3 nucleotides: TGTGCCAGCTCACCTCAGGAGACCCAGTACTTC.

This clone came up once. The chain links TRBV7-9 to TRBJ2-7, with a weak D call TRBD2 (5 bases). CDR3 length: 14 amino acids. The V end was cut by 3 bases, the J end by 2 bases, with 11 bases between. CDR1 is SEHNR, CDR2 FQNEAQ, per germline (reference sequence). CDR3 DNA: TGTGCCAGCAGCTTTTTCGGGGAACCCTACGAGCAGTACTTC. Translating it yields CASSFFGEPYEQYF.

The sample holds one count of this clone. The CDR3 reads CAWTEEQTQYF. The CDR3 DNA reads TGTGCCTGGACCGAGGAGCAGACCCAGTACTTC. The rearrangement uses TRBV30 and TRBJ2-5, with unresolved D. Germline V gives CDR1 GTSNPN, CDR2 SVGIG (reference sequence). There are 11 residues in the CDR3. Trimming pared 4 bases from V and 6 bases from J, leaving 9 bases between.

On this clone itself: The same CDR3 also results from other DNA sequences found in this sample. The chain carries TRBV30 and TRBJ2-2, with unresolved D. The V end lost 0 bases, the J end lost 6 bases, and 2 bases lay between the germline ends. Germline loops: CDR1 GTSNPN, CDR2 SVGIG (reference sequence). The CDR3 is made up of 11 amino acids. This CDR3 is CAWSVPGELFF. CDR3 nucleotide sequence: TGTGCCTGGAGTGTACCCGGGGAGCTGTTTTTT.

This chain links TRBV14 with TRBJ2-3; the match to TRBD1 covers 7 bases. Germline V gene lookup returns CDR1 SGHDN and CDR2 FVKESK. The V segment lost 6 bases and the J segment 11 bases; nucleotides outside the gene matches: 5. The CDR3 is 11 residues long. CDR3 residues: CASSRGGLQYF. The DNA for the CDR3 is TGTGCCAGCAGTCGAGGGGGCTTGCAGTATTTT.

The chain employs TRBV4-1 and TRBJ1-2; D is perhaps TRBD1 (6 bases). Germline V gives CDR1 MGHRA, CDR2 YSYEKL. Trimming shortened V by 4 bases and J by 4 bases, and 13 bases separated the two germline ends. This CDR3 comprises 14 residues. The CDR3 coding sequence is TGCGCCAGCAGCCGGGAAGGACAGACCTATGGCTACACCTTC. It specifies CASSREGQTYGYTF.

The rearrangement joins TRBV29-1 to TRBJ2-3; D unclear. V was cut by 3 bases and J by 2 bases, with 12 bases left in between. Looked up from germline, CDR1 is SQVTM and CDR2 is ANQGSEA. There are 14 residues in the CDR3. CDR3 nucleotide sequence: TGCAGCGTTGAGGGCATATTAGACACAGATACGCAGTATTTT. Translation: CSVEGILDTDTQYF.

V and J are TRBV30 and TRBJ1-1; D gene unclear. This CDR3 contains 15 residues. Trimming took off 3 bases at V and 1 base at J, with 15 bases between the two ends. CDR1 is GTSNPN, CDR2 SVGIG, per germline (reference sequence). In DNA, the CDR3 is TGTGCCTGGAGCGGCCGTTGGCTAACGAACACTGAAGCTTTCTTT. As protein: CAWSGRWLTNTEAFF.

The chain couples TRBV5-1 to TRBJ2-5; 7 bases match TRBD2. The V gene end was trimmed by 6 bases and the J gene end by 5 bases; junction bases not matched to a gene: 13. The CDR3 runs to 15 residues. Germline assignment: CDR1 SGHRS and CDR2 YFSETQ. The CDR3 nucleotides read TGCGCCAGCACCCCGGGACTACTCAATCTGGAGACCCAGTACTTC. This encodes CASTPGLLNLETQYF.

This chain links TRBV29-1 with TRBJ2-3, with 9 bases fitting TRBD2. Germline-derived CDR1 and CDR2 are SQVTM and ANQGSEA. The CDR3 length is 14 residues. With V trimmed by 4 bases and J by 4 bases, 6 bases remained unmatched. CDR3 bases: TGCAGCGTTGCGGGGACTAGCAATGCAGATACGCAGTATTTT. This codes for CSVAGTSNADTQYF.

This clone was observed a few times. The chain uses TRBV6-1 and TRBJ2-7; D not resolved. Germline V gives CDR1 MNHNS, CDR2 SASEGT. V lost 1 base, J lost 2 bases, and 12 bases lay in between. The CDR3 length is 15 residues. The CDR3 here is CASSEGSPRTYEQYF. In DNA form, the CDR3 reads TGTGCCAGCAGTGAAGGGTCACCTCGAACCTACGAGCAGTACTTC.